This TCR beta chain was captured by sequencing in a study of CD8+CD57+ T cells in acquired aplastic anemia. For the study at large: DNA recovered from sorted CD4+ and CD8+ cells had a mean of approximately 3 ug. Whole-study results and caveats: Overlapping CD8+ CDR3 repertoires of patients and controls contained around 31 shared sequences. Any difference that existed in CD8+ Simpson's diversity between patients and controls was not significant.

The CDR3 length is 18 residues. With 3 bases clipped from V and 0 bases from J, the junction kept 11 bases outside the gene matches. Germline CDR1 LNHDA, CDR2 SQIVND (reference sequence). TCR beta VDJ and CDR3 were profiled, and genomic DNA was the template. TCRdb independently ran MiXCR on the reads; one entry per CDR3 protein. This table holds 400,000 to 600,000 distinct CDR3 sequences, less than 35% found once. About this clonotype itself: The antigen remains undetermined.

The authors sequenced patients whose flow cytometry had shown CD8+CD57+ cell expansion. Each patient had severe acquired aplastic anemia. The origin of this receptor is a human donor with aplastic anemia. Material: sorted CD4+, CD8+, or CD8+CD57+ T cells (not recorded which) from PBMCs. The rearrangement links TRBV19 to TRBJ1-1, with 9 bases matching TRBD1. The DNA of the CDR3 is TGTGCCAGTAGTATCGTTCGACAGGGGGTGGACGTGAACACTGAAGCTTTCTTT. It specifies CASSIVRQGVDVNTEAFF.